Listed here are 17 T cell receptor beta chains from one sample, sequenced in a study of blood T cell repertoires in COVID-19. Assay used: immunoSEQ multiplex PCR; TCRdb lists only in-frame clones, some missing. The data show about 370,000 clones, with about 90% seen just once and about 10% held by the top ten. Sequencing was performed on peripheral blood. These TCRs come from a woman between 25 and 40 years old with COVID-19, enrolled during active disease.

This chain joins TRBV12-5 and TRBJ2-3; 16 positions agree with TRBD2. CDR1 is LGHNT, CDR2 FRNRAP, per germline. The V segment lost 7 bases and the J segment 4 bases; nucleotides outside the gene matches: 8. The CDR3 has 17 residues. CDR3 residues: CASAKGTSGRVSDTQYF. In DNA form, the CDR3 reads TGTGCTAGTGCTAAGGGGACTAGCGGGAGGGTTTCAGATACGCAGTATTTT.

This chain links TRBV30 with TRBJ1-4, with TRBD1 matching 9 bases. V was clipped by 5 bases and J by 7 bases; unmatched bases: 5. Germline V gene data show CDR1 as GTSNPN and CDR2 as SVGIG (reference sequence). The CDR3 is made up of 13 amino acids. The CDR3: CAWGTGRVEKLFF. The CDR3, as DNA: TGTGCCTGGGGGACAGGGAGAGTTGAAAAACTGTTTTTT.

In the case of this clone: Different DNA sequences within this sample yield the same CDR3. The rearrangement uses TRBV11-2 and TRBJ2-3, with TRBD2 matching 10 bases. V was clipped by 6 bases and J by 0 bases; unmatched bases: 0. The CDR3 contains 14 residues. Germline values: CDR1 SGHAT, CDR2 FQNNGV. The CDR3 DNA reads TGTGCCAGCAGGACTAGCGGGAGCACAGATACGCAGTATTTT. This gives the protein CASRTSGSTDTQYF.

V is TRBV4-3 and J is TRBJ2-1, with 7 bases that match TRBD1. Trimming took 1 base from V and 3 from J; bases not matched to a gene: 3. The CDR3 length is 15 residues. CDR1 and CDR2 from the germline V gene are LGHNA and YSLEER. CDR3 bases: TGCGCCAGCAGCCAAGTCAGGGGGAGCTACAATGAGCAGTTCTTC. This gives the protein CASSQVRGSYNEQFF.

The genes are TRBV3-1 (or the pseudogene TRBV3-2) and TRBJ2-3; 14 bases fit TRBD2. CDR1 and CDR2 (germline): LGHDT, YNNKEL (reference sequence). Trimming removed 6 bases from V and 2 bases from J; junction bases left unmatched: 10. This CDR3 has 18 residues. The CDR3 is CASSPGTSGSVFTDTQYF. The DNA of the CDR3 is TGTGCCAGCAGTCCCGGGACTAGCGGGAGCGTATTCACAGATACGCAGTATTTT.

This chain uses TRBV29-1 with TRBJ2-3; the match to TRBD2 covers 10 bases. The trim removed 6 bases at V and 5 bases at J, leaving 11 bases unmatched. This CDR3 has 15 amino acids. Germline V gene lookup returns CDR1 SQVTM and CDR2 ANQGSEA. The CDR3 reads CSVAGASGRVDTQYF. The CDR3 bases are TGCAGCGTCGCTGGGGCTAGCGGGAGAGTAGATACGCAGTATTTT.

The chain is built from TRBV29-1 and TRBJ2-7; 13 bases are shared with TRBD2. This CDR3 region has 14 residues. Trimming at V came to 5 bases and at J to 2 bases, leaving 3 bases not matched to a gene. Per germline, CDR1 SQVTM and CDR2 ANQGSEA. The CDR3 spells CSVLGLAGTYEQYF. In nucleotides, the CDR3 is TGCAGCGTTCTGGGACTAGCGGGGACCTACGAGCAGTACTTC.

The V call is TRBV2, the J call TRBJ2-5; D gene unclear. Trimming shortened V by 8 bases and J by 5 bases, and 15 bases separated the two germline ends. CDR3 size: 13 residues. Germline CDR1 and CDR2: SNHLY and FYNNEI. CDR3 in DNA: TGTGCCAGCGGCCCGCAGTTATGGGAGACCCAGTACTTC. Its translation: CASGPQLWETQYF.

The CDR3 protein is CASSLGNGGKGQPQHF. In DNA form, the CDR3 reads TGCGCCAGCAGTTTGGGAAACGGGGGTAAGGGTCAGCCCCAGCATTTT. V gene TRBV10-2 combines with J gene TRBJ1-5; the D gene is possibly TRBD1 (5 bases). Germline loops: CDR1 WSHSY, CDR2 SAAADI. The CDR3 has 16 amino acids. V lost 5 bases and J 6 bases, leaving 20 bases between the germline ends.

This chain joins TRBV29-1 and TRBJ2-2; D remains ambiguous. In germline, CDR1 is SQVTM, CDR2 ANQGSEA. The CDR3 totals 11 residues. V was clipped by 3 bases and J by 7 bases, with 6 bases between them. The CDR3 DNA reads TGCAGCGTTGAGAGCTACGGGGAGCTGTTTTTT. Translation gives CSVESYGELFF.

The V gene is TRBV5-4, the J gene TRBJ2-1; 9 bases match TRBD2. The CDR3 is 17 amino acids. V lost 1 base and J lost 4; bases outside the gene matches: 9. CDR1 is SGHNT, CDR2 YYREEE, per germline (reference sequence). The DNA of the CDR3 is TGTGCCAGCAGCTTGACAGTTCTAGCGGGGTTTTACAATGAGCAGTTCTTC. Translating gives CASSLTVLAGFYNEQFF.

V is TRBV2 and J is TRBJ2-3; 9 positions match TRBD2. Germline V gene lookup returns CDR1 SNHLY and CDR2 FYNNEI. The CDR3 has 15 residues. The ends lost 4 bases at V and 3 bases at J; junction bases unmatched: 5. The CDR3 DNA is TGTGCCAGCAGTGCCGCGGGAGGGGCTACAGATACGCAGTATTTT. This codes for CASSAAGGATDTQYF.

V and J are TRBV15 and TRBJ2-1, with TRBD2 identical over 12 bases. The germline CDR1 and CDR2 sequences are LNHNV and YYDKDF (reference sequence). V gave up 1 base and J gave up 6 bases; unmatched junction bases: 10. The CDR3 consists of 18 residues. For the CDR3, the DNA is TGTGCCACCAGCAGAGTCCCTGCGACTAGCGGGAGTCTCAATGAGCAGTTCTTC. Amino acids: CATSRVPATSGSLNEQFF.

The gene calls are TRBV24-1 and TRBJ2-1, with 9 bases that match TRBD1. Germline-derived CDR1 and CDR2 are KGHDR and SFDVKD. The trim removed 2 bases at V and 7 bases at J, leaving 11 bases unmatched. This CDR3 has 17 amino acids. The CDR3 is CATSDSRTGARGNEQFF. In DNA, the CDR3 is TGTGCCACCAGTGATTCTCGGACAGGGGCGAGGGGGAATGAGCAGTTCTTC.

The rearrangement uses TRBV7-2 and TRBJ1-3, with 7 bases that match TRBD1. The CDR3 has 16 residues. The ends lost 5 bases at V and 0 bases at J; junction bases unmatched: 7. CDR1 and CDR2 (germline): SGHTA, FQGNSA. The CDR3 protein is CASSVYGDSSGNTIYF. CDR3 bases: TGTGCCAGCAGCGTATATGGGGACAGCTCTGGAAACACCATATATTTT. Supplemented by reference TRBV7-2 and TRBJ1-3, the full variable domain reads GAGVSQSPSNKVTEKGKDVELRCDPISGHTALYWYRQSLGQGLEFLIYFQGNSAPDKSGLPSDRFSAERTGGSVSTLTIQRTQQEDSAVYLCASSVYGDSSGNTIYFGEGSWLTVV.

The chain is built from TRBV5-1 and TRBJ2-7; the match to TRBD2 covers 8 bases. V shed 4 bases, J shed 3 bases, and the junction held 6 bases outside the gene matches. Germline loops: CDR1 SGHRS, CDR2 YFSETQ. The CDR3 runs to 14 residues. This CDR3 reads CASSPTSAFYEQYF. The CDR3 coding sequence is TGCGCCAGCAGCCCGACTAGCGCCTTCTACGAGCAGTACTTC.

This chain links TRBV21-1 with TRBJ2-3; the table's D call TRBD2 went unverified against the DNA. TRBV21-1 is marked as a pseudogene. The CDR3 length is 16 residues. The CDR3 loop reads CASSKNRLSCTDTQYF. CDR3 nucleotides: TGTGCCAGCAGCAAAAATCGACTCTCCTGCACAGATACGCAGTATTTT.